These 10 T cell receptor beta chains were all obtained from the same sample, sequenced in a study of radiotherapy plus CTLA-4 blockade in lung cancer. Assay used: immunoSEQ multiplex PCR; TCRdb lists only in-frame clones, some missing. The sample includes around 120,000 clones, about 77% of them seen just once. Specimen: peripheral blood, collected from a patient treated with radiotherapy plus ipilimumab. The receptors here all came from a human donor with non-small cell lung cancer who had a partial response to radiotherapy plus ipilimumab.

The V call is TRBV27, the J call TRBJ2-3; no clear D. Trimming removed 8 bases at V and 1 base at J, with 10 bases between. The CDR3 totals 13 residues. CDR1 is MNHEY, CDR2 SMNVEV, per germline (reference sequence). In DNA form, the CDR3 reads TGTGCCAGCCGACTTTCCGGCACAGATACGCAGTATTTT. Residues: CASRLSGTDTQYF.

V gene TRBV10-1 combines with J gene TRBJ2-7; D is ambiguous. The CDR3 extends over 14 amino acids. The germline gives CDR1 WNHNN, CDR2 SYGVQD (reference sequence). V was shortened by 7 bases and J by 3 bases, with 16 bases between the two germline ends. The CDR3 DNA is TGCGCCAGCACGAGAAAGGCACGGAACTACGAGCAGTACGTC. Translation: CASTRKARNYEQYV.

CDR3 sequence: CASSLPGTGSLAFF. The CDR3 DNA follows: TGTGCCAGCAGCCTCCCCGGGACAGGCTCCTTGGCTTTCTTT. The chain recombines TRBV6-6 with TRBJ1-1, with TRBD1 identical over 8 bases. CDR1 MNHNY and CDR2 SVGAGI come from the germline V gene (reference sequence). This CDR3 comprises 14 residues. Unmatched junction bases numbered 14, after V lost 6 bases and J lost 11 bases.

The chain's CDR3 is CASSLVATYTDTQYF. CDR3 sequence (DNA): TGTGCCAGCAGCTTGGTTGCTACCTACACAGATACGCAGTATTTT. The gene calls are TRBV7-9 and TRBJ2-3; no clear D gene. The CDR3 loop spans 15 amino acids. Germline V gives CDR1 SEHNR, CDR2 FQNEAQ (reference sequence). Trimming cost V 3 bases and J 2 bases, with 12 bases left between them.

In this sample, this clone turned up a few times. V gene TRBV5-4 combines with J gene TRBJ2-3, with 8 bases that match TRBD2. The CDR3 is made up of 17 amino acids. Trimming at V came to 2 bases and at J to 0 bases, leaving 8 bases not matched to a gene. Germline CDR1 reads SGHNT; CDR2 reads YYREEE (reference sequence). The CDR3, as DNA: TGTGCCAGCAGCTTTCTCGGGAGGGCCTCTAGCACAGATACGCAGTATTTT. As protein: CASSFLGRASSTDTQYF.

This chain connects TRBV28 to TRBJ2-5; 9 bases line up with TRBD2. V trimming: 6 bases; J trimming: 2 bases; junction bases outside the gene matches: 10. The germline V gene has CDR1 MDHEN and CDR2 SYDVKM. The CDR3 is 16 amino acids. For the CDR3, the DNA is TGTGCCAGCAGGTTGCCTAGCGGGGCCTTGCAAGAGACCCAGTACTTC. Translation gives CASRLPSGALQETQYF.

This chain links TRBV28 with TRBJ2-1; 15 nucleotides line up with TRBD2. Trimming cost V 4 bases and J 4 bases; bases outside gene matches: 8. The CDR3 covers 18 residues. Germline values: CDR1 MDHEN, CDR2 SYDVKM. CDR3 nucleotides: TGTGCCAGCAGTTCGCCGGGACTAGCGGGAGGACGGTACAATGAGCAGTTCTTC. Its translation: CASSSPGLAGGRYNEQFF.

V usage is TRBV4-3 and J usage is TRBJ2-3, with D maybe TRBD2 (6 bases). The CDR3 is 15 residues long. With 4 bases removed from V and 6 bases from J, the gap between germline ends came to 17 bases. CDR1 and CDR2 (germline): LGHNA, YSLEER. CDR3 nucleotides: TGCGCCAGCAGCCTGGACGGTCTTGGGGGGGATACGCAGTATTTT. It codes for CASSLDGLGGDTQYF.

About this clone itself: Other DNA sequences in this sample translate to the same CDR3. The rearrangement joins TRBV5-5 to TRBJ2-2, with 7 bases lining up with TRBD2. Trimming at V came to 2 bases and at J to 1 base, leaving 2 bases not matched to a gene. The CDR3 is 15 amino acids. Germline V CDR1 and CDR2: SGHKS, YYEKEE (reference sequence). CDR3 in DNA: TGTGCCAGCAGCTTTGGGGGGGGGAACACCGGGGAGCTGTTTTTT. Its protein product is CASSFGGGNTGELFF.

This clone showed up just once. This chain uses TRBV18 with TRBJ2-3, with D tentatively TRBD1 (6 bases). Germline loops: CDR1 KGHSH, CDR2 LQKENI. The CDR3 has 15 amino acids. Trimming left V 4 bases short and J 2 bases short, with 13 bases between. CDR3 protein: CASSLKQGYTDTQYF. DNA for the CDR3: TGTGCCAGCTCACTAAAACAGGGATACACAGATACGCAGTATTTT.